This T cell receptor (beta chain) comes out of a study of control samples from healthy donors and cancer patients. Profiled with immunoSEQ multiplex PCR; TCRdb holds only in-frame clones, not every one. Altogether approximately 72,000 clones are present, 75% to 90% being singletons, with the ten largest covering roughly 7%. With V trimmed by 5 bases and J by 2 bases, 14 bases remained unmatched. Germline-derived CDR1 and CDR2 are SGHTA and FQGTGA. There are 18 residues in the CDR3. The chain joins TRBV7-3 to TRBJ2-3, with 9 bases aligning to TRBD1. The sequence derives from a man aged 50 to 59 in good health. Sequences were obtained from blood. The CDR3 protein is CASSETPPGTGITDTQYF. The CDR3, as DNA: TGTGCCAGCAGCGAAACACCGCCCGGGACAGGGATCACAGATACGCAGTATTTT. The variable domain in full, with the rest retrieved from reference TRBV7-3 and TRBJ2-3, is GAGVSQTPSNKVTEKGKYVELRCDPISGHTALYWYRQSLGQGPEFLIYFQGTGAADDSGLPNDRFFAVRPEGSVSTLKIQRTERGDSAVYLCASSETPPGTGITDTQYFGPGTRLTVL.